This entry features one TCR beta chain sequence. Its target is unknown. V was shortened by 0 bases and J by 3 bases, with 9 bases between the two germline ends. CDR1 LNHNV and CDR2 YYDKDF come from the germline V gene (reference sequence). The CDR3 totals 14 residues. The data stem from a study of shared clonotypes between healthy human individuals. Only CD45RO-negative cells positively selected for CCR7 counted as naive CD8 cells, so terminally differentiated effector memory CD45RA+ cells were excluded. The study's findings and limits: Naive subsets generally exceeded memory subsets in estimated richness. It was the non-shared clonotypes that had lower generation probabilities than clonotypes shared by all four donors.

Method: immunoSEQ multiplex PCR; TCRdb's copy keeps in-frame clones and lacks some. The data contain roughly 550,000 clones, about 95% of them seen just once; the ten biggest clones take up roughly 0.1%. The clonotype originates from a woman younger than 45 in good health. Source material: naive CD8+ T cells sorted from blood. J is TRBJ2-7 and V is TRBV15, with a possible D match to TRBD1 (6 bases). The CDR3 nucleotides are TGTGCCACCAGCAGAGACAGGGGCGACTACGAGCAGTACTTC. Translation: CATSRDRGDYEQYF.